Below, 24 T cell receptor beta chains from the same sample are listed, as sequenced in a study of human T cells and chemical hapten exposure. From the RACE reads, TCRdb called clonotypes with MiXCR, one entry per CDR3 protein. The table records roughly 88,000 distinct CDR3 sequences, roughly a tenth of them present only once. This sample's time point: pre-sensitization, week 0. The treatment here: therapeutic diphenylcyclopropenone sensitization with weekly scalp DPC. The sequences come from whole blood, collected in connection with sensitization to the hapten diphenylcyclopropenone (DPC). These receptors were collected from a woman aged 40 to 49 with alopecia areata. Some clones in this sample may be carry-over from other donors' samples.

The sample holds many counts of this clonotype. The V call is TRBV5-1, the J call TRBJ1-4; D is ambiguous. From germline, CDR1 is SGHRS and CDR2 YFSETQ. The V end lost 0 bases, the J end lost 4 bases, and 7 bases lay between the germline ends. The CDR3 has 14 amino acids. The CDR3 loop is CASSLDSHNEKLFF. The CDR3 DNA sequence: TGCGCCAGCAGCTTGGACAGCCATAATGAAAAACTGTTTTTT.

This clonotype came up a few times. CDR3 DNA: TGTGCCAGCAGCCAGTTGGGGGTGAACCAGCCCCAGCATTTT. Protein: CASSQLGVNQPQHF. The chain employs TRBV7-2 and TRBJ1-5, with D possibly being TRBD1 (5 bases). V dropped 5 bases and J dropped 7 bases, with 15 bases sitting between them. CDR1 is SGHTA and CDR2 is FQGNSA in the germline V gene. CDR3 size: 14 residues.

CDR3: CASSQTGASTGELFF. As DNA, the CDR3 is TGTGCCAGCAGCCAGACAGGGGCGAGCACCGGGGAGCTGTTTTTT. The chain joins TRBV7-2 to TRBJ2-2; 8 positions match TRBD1. V lost 5 bases and J lost 4; bases outside the gene matches: 6. Germline V gene sequence: CDR1 SGHTA, CDR2 FQGNSA. CDR3 length equals 15 residues.

The chain combines TRBV18 with TRBJ1-4, with D possibly TRBD1 on 6 matching bases. The germline gives CDR1 KGHSH, CDR2 LQKENI. V lost 2 bases and J 2 bases, leaving 15 bases between the germline ends. This CDR3 is built from 17 residues. CDR3 bases: TGTGCCAGCTCACCATTTGGGGGGGCTACGACTAATGAAAAACTGTTTTTT. Its translation is CASSPFGGATTNEKLFF.

This clonotype came up many times. This chain joins TRBV7-2 and TRBJ1-5; no reliable D call. The CDR3 is 15 amino acids. Germline V gives CDR1 SGHTA, CDR2 FQGNSA. V lost 8 bases to trimming and J lost 5 bases, with 19 bases between them. The CDR3 is CASRLSYSVDQPQHF. The CDR3, as DNA: TGTGCCAGCCGCCTAAGCTATTCGGTGGATCAGCCCCAGCATTTT.

In regard to this clonotype: This may be a read error: a much more frequent sequence differs by one nucleotide. The chain employs TRBV27 and TRBJ1-5; 7 nucleotides match TRBD1. Germline V gene data show CDR1 as MNHEY and CDR2 as SMNVEV (reference sequence). J was trimmed by 5 bases and V by 1 base; bases with no gene match: 5. The CDR3 contains 15 residues. The CDR3 sequence is CASSLFLGTDQPQHF. In nucleotides, the CDR3 is TGTGCCAGCAGTTTATTCCTAGGGACAGATCAGCCCCAGCATTTT.

The V and J genes are TRBV6-6 and TRBJ2-3; 9 positions match TRBD1. The trim removed 7 bases at V and 4 bases at J, leaving 9 bases unmatched. In germline, CDR1 is MNHNY, CDR2 SVGAGI (reference sequence). The CDR3 spans 15 residues. Here the CDR3 reads CASTTQGAGADTQYF. Written as DNA, the CDR3 is TGTGCCAGCACCACACAGGGGGCAGGCGCAGATACGCAGTATTTT.

The genes are TRBV4-1 and TRBJ2-2, with a tentative D call TRBD2 (6 bases). The germline CDR1 and CDR2 sequences are MGHRA and YSYEKL. V was cut by 6 bases and J by 4 bases, with 12 bases left in between. The CDR3 has 14 amino acids. The CDR3 sequence is CASRTGTATGELFF. The CDR3 bases are TGCGCCAGCAGGACCGGGACTGCCACCGGGGAGCTGTTTTTT.

Of note for this clonotype: A single base separates this from a much larger clone, so it may be a read error. The chain employs TRBV28 and TRBJ1-2; possible D gene TRBD1, 6 bases. Between the trimmed V and J ends, which lost 8 bases and 4 bases, there was a span of 17 bases. The CDR3 loop spans 14 amino acids. Per the germline V gene, CDR1 is MDHEN and CDR2 is SYDVKM. The DNA for the CDR3 is TGTGCCAGCGTTTCGGACAGTTTTACCTATGGCTACACCTTC. The encoded protein is CASVSDSFTYGYTF.

The chain couples TRBV10-2 to TRBJ2-5, with 11 bases matching TRBD2. The V and J ends lost 5 bases and 4 bases, in that order; junction bases with no gene match: 6. The germline CDR1 and CDR2 sequences are WSHSY and SAAADI. The CDR3 runs 15 residues. The CDR3 DNA reads as TGCGCCAGCAGTTTGACTAGCGGGGTTTCAGAGACCCAGTACTTC. It is translated as CASSLTSGVSETQYF.

The sample holds a few counts of this clonotype. The V gene is TRBV7-9, the J gene TRBJ1-5, with 8 bases fitting TRBD1. The germline CDR1 and CDR2 sequences are SEHNR and FQNEAQ (reference sequence). The trim removed 4 bases at V and 4 bases at J, leaving 12 bases unmatched. CDR3 length: 17 amino acids. CDR3 nucleotides: TGTGCCAGCAGCTCCGGACAGGGAGGGGACTCAAATCAGCCCCAGCATTTT. Its protein product is CASSSGQGGDSNQPQHF. Full variable domain (rest looked up from reference TRBV7-9 and TRBJ1-5): DTGVSQNPRHKITKRGQNVTFRCDPISEHNRLYWYRQTLGQGPEFLTYFQNEAQLEKSRLLSDRFSAERPKGSFSTLEIQRTEQGDSAMYLCASSSGQGGDSNQPQHFGDGTRLSIL.

The chain combines TRBV11-2 with TRBJ2-3; TRBD1 aligns across 11 bases. The germline V gene encodes CDR1 SGHAT and CDR2 FQNNGV. V dropped 4 bases and J dropped 7; count of bases not matched to a gene: 7. The CDR3 spans 15 residues. As DNA, the CDR3 is TGTGCCAGCAGCTCTGGACAGGGGGCGTCAAATACGCAGTATTTT. Translated: CASSSGQGASNTQYF.

This clonotype occurred many times. The chain is built from TRBV6-6 and TRBJ1-2; 11 nucleotides line up with TRBD1. CDR3 size: 17 residues. V shed 0 bases and J 4 bases; nucleotides not matched to a gene: 7. Germline assignment: CDR1 MNHNY and CDR2 SVGAGI (reference sequence). The CDR3 DNA reads TGTGCCAGCAGTTACTCAAAGGACAGGGGGCTCTTCTATGGCTACACCTTC. Translated: CASSYSKDRGLFYGYTF.

This clonotype occurred many times. The gene calls are TRBV4-2 and TRBJ2-7; weak D call: TRBD2 (6 bases). Trimming cost V 0 bases and J 3 bases, with 12 bases left between them. Germline lookup yields CDR1 LGHNA and CDR2 YNFKEQ. This CDR3 region has 15 residues. The DNA of the CDR3 is TGTGCCAGCAGCCAAGAACGGGAGATAGTCTACGAGCAGTACTTC. It is translated as CASSQEREIVYEQYF.

This clonotype has a handful of counts. The chain carries TRBV6-1 and TRBJ1-5; D not certain. The germline V gene encodes CDR1 MNHNS and CDR2 SASEGT. The V end was cut by 7 bases, the J end by 0 bases, with 7 bases between. CDR3 length equals 13 residues. The CDR3 DNA is TGTGCCAGCAACCAGTATAGCAATCAGCCCCAGCATTTT. It yields the protein CASNQYSNQPQHF.

This clonotype was observed a few times. The rearrangement links TRBV7-2 to TRBJ2-3; tentative D call: TRBD1 (5 bases). There are 16 residues in the CDR3. V gave up 2 bases and J gave up 0 bases, with 12 bases separating them. Germline CDR1 SGHTA, CDR2 FQGNSA. The DNA for the CDR3 is TGTGCCAGCAGCTTACGGGCGACAGTAAGCACAGATACGCAGTATTTT. It codes for CASSLRATVSTDTQYF.

The V call is TRBV13, the J call TRBJ2-7, with D maybe TRBD2 (6 bases). Trimming took 7 bases from V and 6 from J, leaving 16 bases between them. Looked up from germline, CDR1 is PRHDT and CDR2 is FYEKMQ (reference sequence). The CDR3 covers 13 residues. Here the CDR3 reads CASTPGGLGEQYF. CDR3 sequence (DNA): TGTGCCAGCACCCCAGGAGGGTTGGGCGAGCAGTACTTC.

This clonotype came up many times. V usage is TRBV7-2 and J usage is TRBJ1-6, with TRBD1 matching 7 bases. The J segment lost 0 bases and the V segment lost 1 base, leaving 0 bases of the junction unmatched. There are 16 residues in the CDR3. The germline V gene has CDR1 SGHTA and CDR2 FQGNSA. CDR3 amino acids: CASSLGDSSYNSPLHF. The CDR3 coding sequence is TGTGCCAGCAGCTTAGGGGACAGCTCCTATAATTCACCCCTCCACTTT.

This clonotype was counted ten times or more. The rearrangement links TRBV12-3 or TRBV12-4 to TRBJ1-3; D is uncertain. This CDR3 has 15 amino acids. Trimming stripped 7 bases from V and 0 bases from J, with 13 bases between. CDR3 DNA: TGTGCCAGCACCCATATAATCCTCTCTGGAAACACCATATATTTT. Translation: CASTHIILSGNTIYF.

This clonotype was detected a few times. The V gene is TRBV30, the J gene TRBJ2-3; D possibly corresponds to TRBD2 (5 bases). Trimming left V 1 base short and J 2 bases short, with 19 bases between. Germline assignment: CDR1 GTSNPN and CDR2 SVGIG (reference sequence). The CDR3 runs to 17 residues. CDR3 amino acids: CAWSAFLRAVVTDTQYF. As DNA, the CDR3 is TGTGCCTGGAGTGCCTTCCTCCGAGCGGTTGTCACAGATACGCAGTATTTT.

This clonotype has ten or more counts. The genes are TRBV3-1 and TRBJ2-7; D remains unclear. V was trimmed by 1 base and J by 4 bases, leaving 20 bases between them. The CDR3 covers 17 residues. Germline loops: CDR1 LGHDT, CDR2 YNNKEL (reference sequence). CDR3: CASSQAPRWTGQYEQYF. In DNA, the CDR3 is TGTGCCAGCAGCCAAGCCCCCCGGTGGACGGGCCAATACGAGCAGTACTTC.

This chain uses TRBV6-2 or TRBV6-3 with TRBJ2-1; TRBD2 agrees at 9 bases. Per the germline V gene, CDR1 is MNHEY and CDR2 is SVGEGT. V lost 7 bases and J lost 8; bases outside the gene matches: 12. CDR3 length: 15 residues. CDR3 nucleotides: TGTGCCAGCACCCACCCCAGCGGGGGGTCGCATGAGCAGTTCTTC. Translating it yields CASTHPSGGSHEQFF.

This chain uses TRBV5-5 with TRBJ2-2; unclear D gene. This CDR3 has 12 residues. V lost 0 bases, J lost 6 bases, and 3 bases lay in between. Germline assignment: CDR1 SGHKS and CDR2 YYEKEE (reference sequence). The CDR3 nucleotides read TGTGCCAGCAGCTTGGTAGCCGGGGAGCTGTTTTTT. This translates into CASSLVAGELFF.

This clonotype appeared a few times. The rearrangement joins TRBV28 to TRBJ2-7; TRBD1 matches at 7 bases. Trimming cost V 4 bases and J 7 bases; bases outside gene matches: 16. Germline V lookup: CDR1 MDHEN, CDR2 SYDVKM. The CDR3 consists of 16 residues. In nucleotides, the CDR3 is TGTGCCAGCAGTTCAACAGGGGCGGAGGCTGTCGGGGAGCAGTACTTC. Amino acids: CASSSTGAEAVGEQYF.